This T cell receptor (beta chain) was documented in a study of cytomegalovirus exposure and HLA in healthy donors. Study context: A subsequent analysis reported that the roughly 120 validation repertoires were produced on the same platform that had also been used for the 550 to 750 first-cohort repertoires. Study-wide results and caveats: In vitro, a few CMV-associated chains proved specific for CMV antigens. A subsequent analysis found that TCR clusters from the first cohort also tended to co-occur in the roughly 120 validation repertoires, with about 93% of cluster scores above 0.

For this clone: Its antigen is currently unknown.

Separate from the roughly 700-subject first cohort was the approximately 120-subject validation cohort, to which the donors belonged. Assay: immunoSEQ multiplex PCR; the TCRdb copy retains only in-frame clones and omits some. Of about 98,000 clones listed, about 88% are singletons. This receptor was taken from a man aged 18-30 years in good health and CMV-seropositive. Sample: PBMCs.

Written as DNA, the CDR3 is TGTGCCAGCAGCTTAGAGGCTAGCGGGAGCCAAGAGACCCAGTACTTC. Residues: CASSLEASGSQETQYF. V usage is TRBV7-3 and J usage is TRBJ2-5, with 10 bases that match TRBD2. The CDR3 has 16 residues. V gave up 2 bases and J gave up 1 base; unmatched junction bases: 4. Germline lookup yields CDR1 SGHTA and CDR2 FQGTGA.